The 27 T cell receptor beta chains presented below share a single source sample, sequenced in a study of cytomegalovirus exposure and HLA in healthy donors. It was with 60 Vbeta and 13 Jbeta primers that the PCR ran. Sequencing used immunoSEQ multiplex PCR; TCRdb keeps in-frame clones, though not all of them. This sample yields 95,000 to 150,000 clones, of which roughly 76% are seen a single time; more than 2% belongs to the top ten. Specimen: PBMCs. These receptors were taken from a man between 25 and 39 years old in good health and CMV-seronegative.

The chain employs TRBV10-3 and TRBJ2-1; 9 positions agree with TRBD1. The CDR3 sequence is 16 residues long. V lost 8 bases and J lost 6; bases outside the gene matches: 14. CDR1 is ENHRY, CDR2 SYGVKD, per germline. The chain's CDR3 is CAIATPPTQGANEQFF. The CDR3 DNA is TGTGCCATCGCCACTCCCCCCACACAGGGGGCCAATGAGCAGTTCTTC.

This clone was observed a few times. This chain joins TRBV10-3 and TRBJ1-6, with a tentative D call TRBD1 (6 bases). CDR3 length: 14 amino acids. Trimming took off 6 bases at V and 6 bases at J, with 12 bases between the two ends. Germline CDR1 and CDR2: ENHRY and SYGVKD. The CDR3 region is CAISPGAGNSPLHF. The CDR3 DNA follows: TGTGCCATCAGCCCAGGGGCAGGTAATTCACCCCTCCACTTT.

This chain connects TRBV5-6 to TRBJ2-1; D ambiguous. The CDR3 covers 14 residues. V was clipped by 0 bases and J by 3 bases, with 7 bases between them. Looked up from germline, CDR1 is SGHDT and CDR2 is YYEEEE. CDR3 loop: CASSLVNYYNEQFF. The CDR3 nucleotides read TGTGCCAGCAGCTTGGTGAACTACTACAATGAGCAGTTCTTC.

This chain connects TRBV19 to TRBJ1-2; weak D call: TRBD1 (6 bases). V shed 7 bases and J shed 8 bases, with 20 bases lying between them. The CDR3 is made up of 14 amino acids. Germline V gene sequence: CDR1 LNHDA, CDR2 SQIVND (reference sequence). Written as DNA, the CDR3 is TGTGCCAGTACCCCAGAGGGGGGGGCAGAAGGCTACACCTTC. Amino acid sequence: CASTPEGGAEGYTF.

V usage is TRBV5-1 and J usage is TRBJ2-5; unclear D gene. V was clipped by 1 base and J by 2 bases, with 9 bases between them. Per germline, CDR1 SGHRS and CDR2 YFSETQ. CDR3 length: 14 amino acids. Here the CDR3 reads CASSLFTEQETQYF. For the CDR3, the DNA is TGCGCCAGCAGCTTGTTCACAGAACAAGAGACCCAGTACTTC.

As DNA, the CDR3 is TGTGCCAGCAGCGCCTGGGGGGACACAGATACGCAGTATTTT. It encodes CASSAWGDTDTQYF. This chain connects TRBV11-2 to TRBJ2-3, with TRBD2 as a possible D gene (6 bases). Trimming left V 5 bases short and J 2 bases short, with 11 bases between. Germline V CDR1 and CDR2: SGHAT, FQNNGV. The CDR3 covers 14 residues.

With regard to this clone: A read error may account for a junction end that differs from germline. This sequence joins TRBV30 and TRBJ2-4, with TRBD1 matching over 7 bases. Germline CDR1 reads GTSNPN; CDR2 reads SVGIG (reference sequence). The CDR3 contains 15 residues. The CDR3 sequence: CAWNRDSLAKNSQYF. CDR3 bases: TGTGCCTGGAACCGGGACAGTCTAGCCAAAAACAGTCAGTACTTC.

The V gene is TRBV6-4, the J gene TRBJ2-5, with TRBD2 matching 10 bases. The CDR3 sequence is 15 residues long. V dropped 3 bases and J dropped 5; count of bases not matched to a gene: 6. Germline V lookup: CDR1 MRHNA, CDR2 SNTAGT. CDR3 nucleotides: TGTGCCAGCAGTGAATCAGCGGGGGGGATCGAGACCCAGTACTTC. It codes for CASSESAGGIETQYF.

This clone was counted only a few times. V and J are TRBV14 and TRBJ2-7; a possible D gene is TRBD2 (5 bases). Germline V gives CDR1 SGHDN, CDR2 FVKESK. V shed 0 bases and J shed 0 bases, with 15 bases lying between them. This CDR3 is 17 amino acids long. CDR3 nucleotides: TGTGCCAGCAGCCAAGATGAGCGGACCCAATCCTCCTACGAGCAGTACTTC. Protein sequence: CASSQDERTQSSYEQYF.

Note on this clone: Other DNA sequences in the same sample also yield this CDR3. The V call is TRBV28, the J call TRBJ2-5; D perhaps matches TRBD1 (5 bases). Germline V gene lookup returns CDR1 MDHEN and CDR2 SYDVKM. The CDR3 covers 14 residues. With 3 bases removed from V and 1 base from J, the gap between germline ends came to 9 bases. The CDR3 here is CASSLVGVQETQYF. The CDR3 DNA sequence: TGTGCCAGCAGTTTGGTAGGGGTCCAAGAGACCCAGTACTTC.

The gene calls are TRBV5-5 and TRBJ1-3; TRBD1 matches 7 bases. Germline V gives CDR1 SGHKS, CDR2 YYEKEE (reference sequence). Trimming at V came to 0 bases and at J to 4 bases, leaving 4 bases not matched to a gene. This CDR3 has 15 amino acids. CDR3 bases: TGTGCCAGCAGCTTGGAACACAGGGGAGGAAACACCATATATTTT. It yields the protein CASSLEHRGGNTIYF.

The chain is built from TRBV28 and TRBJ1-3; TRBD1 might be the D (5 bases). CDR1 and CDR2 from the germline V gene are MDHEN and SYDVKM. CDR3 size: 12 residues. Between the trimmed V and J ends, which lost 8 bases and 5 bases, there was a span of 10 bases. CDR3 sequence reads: CASWGGRNTIYF. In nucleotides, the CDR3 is TGTGCCAGCTGGGGGGGGAGAAACACCATATATTTT.

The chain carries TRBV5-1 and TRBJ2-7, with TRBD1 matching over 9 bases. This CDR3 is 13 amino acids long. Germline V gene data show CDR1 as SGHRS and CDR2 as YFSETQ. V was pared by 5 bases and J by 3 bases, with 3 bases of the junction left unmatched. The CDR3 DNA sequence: TGCGCCAGCAGATCGGACAGGGGCTACGAGCAGTACTTC. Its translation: CASRSDRGYEQYF. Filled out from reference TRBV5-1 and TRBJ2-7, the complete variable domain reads KAGVTQTPRYLIKTRGQQVTLSCSPISGHRSVSWYQQTPGQGLQFLFEYFSETQRNKGNFPGRFSGRQFSNSRSEMNVSTLELGDSALYLCASRSDRGYEQYFGPGTRLTVT.

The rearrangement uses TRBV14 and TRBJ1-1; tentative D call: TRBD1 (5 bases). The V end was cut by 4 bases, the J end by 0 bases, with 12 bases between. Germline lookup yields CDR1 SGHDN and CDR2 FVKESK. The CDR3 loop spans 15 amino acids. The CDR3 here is CASSRDQGMNTEAFF. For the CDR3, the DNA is TGTGCCAGCAGCCGCGACCAGGGCATGAACACTGAAGCTTTCTTT.

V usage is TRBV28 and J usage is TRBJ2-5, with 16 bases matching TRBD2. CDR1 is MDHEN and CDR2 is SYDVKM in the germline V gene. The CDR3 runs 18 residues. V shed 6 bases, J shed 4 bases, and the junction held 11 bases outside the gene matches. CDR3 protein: CASSDPGLAGGQGETQYF. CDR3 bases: TGTGCCAGCAGCGATCCGGGACTAGCGGGGGGGCAGGGAGAGACCCAGTACTTC.

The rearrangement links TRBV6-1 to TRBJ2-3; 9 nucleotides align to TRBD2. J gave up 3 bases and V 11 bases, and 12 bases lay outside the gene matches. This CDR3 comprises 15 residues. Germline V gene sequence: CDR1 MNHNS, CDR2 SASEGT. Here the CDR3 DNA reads TGTGCCTGCGCAGAGGCTAGCGGGGTAACAGATACGCAGTATTTT. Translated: CACAEASGVTDTQYF.

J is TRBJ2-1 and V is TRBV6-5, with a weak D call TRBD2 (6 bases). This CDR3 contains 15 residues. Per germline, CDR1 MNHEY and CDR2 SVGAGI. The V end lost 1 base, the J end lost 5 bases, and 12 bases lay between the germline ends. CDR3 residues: CASSYYGGSNNEQFF. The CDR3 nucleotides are TGTGCCAGCAGTTACTATGGGGGGTCAAACAATGAGCAGTTCTTC.

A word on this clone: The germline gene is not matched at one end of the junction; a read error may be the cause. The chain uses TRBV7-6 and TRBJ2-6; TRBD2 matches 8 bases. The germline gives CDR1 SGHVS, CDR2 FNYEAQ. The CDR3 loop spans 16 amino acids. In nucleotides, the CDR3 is TGTGCCAGCAGCCCGCGGGGGGCCTCTGGGGCCAACGGCCTGACTTTC. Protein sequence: CASSPRGASGANGLTF.

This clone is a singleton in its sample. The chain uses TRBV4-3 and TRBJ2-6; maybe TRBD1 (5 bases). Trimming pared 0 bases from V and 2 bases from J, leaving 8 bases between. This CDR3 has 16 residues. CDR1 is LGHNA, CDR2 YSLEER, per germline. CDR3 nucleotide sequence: TGCGCCAGCAGCCAAGATAAGGGGACTGGGGCCAACGTCCTGACTTTC. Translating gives CASSQDKGTGANVLTF.

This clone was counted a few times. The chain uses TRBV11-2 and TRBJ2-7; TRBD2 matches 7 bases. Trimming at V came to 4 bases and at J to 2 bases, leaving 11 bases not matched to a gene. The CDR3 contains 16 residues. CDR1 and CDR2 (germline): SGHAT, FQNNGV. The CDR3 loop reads CASSSGGIGGTYEQYF. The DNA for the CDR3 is TGTGCCAGCAGCTCCGGTGGAATCGGGGGGACCTACGAGCAGTACTTC.

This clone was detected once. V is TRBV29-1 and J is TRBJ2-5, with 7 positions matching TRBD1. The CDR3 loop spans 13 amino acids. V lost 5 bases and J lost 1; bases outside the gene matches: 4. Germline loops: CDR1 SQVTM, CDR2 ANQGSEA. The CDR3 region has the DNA TGCAGCGTTACAGGGGAGTCCCAAGAGACCCAGTACTTC. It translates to CSVTGESQETQYF.

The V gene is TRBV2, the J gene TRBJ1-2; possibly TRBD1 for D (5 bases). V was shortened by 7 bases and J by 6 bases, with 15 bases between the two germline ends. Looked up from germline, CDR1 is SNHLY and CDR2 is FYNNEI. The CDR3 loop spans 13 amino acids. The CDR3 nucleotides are TGTGCCAGCACTCCCACGGGGGGTGATGGCTACACCTTC. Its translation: CASTPTGGDGYTF.

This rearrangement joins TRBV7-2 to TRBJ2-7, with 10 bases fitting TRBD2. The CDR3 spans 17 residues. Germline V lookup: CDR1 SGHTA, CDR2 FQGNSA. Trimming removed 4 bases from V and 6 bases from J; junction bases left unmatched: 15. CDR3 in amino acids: CASSSSSQAGGQGEQYF. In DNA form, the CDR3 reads TGTGCCAGCAGCTCGTCCTCCCAAGCGGGGGGGCAGGGCGAGCAGTACTTC. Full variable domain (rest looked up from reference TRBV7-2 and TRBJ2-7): GAGVSQSPSNKVTEKGKDVELRCDPISGHTALYWYRQSLGQGLEFLIYFQGNSAPDKSGLPSDRFSAERTGGSVSTLTIQRTQQEDSAVYLCASSSSSQAGGQGEQYFGPGTRLTVT.

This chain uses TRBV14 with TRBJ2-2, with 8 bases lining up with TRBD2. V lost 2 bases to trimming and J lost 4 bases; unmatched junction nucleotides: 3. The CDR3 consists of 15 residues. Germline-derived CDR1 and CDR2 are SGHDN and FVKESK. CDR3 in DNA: TGTGCCAGCAGCCAATCGGGAGGGGGCACCGGGGAGCTGTTTTTT. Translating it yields CASSQSGGGTGELFF.

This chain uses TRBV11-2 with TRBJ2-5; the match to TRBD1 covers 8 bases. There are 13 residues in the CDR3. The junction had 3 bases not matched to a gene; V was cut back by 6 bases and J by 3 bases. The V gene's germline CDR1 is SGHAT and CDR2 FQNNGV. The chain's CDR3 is CASRQGAKETQYF. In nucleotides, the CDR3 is TGTGCCAGCAGGCAGGGGGCCAAAGAGACCCAGTACTTC. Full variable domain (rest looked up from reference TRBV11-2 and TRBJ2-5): EAGVAQSPRYKIIEKRQSVAFWCNPISGHATLYWYQQILGQGPKLLIQFQNNGVVDDSQLPKDRFSAERLKGVDSTLKIQPAKLEDSAVYLCASRQGAKETQYFGPGTRLLVL.

DNA of the CDR3: TGTGCCAGCAGCGCCTTAGCGGGGGGGAAGACAGATACGCAGTATTTT. It specifies CASSALAGGKTDTQYF. The chain links TRBV6-4 to TRBJ2-3; 11 bases agree with TRBD2. This CDR3 spans 16 amino acids. J gave up 3 bases and V 6 bases, and 8 bases lay outside the gene matches. The germline CDR1 and CDR2 sequences are MRHNA and SNTAGT.

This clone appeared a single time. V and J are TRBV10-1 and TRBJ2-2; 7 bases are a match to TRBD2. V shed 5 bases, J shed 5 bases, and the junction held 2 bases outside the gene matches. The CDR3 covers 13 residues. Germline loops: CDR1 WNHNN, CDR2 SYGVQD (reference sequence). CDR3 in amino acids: CASSSSGTGELFF. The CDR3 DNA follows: TGCGCCAGCAGTTCTAGCGGTACCGGGGAGCTGTTTTTT.